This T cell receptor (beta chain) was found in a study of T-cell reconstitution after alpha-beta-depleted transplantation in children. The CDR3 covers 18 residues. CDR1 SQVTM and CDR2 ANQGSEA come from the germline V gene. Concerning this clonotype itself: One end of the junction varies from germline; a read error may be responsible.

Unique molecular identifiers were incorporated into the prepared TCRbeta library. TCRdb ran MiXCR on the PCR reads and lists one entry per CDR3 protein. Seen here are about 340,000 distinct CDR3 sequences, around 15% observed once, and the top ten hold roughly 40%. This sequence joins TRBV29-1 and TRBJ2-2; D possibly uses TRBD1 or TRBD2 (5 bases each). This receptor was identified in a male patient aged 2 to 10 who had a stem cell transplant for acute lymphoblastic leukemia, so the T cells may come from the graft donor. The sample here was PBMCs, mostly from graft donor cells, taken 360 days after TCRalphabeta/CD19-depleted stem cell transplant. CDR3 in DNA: TGCAGCGTTACCACCAATTTCGCCGGGGACCTGGGCACCGGGGAGCAGTTTTTT. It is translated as CSVTTNFAGDLGTGEQFF.